This T cell receptor (beta chain) was documented in a study of blood T cell repertoires in COVID-19. Study as a whole: COVID-19 samples collected from the United States, Italy and Spain covered acute and convalescent phases.

Libraries were prepared by immunoSEQ multiplex PCR; TCRdb keeps only in-frame clonotypes and omits some of them. The table includes around 170,000 clones, nearly 80% detected once. The CDR3 totals 15 residues. V was clipped by 3 bases and J by 5 bases; unmatched bases: 5. The V gene's germline CDR1 is LNHNV and CDR2 YYDKDF (reference sequence). The genes are TRBV15 and TRBJ2-7; 12 bases fit TRBD1. The clonotype comes from a man aged 60-69 years who had been exposed to COVID-19. Sequencing input: PBMCs or T cells enriched from blood (not recorded which). Here the CDR3 reads CATSRQGQGANEQYF. The CDR3 region has the DNA TGTGCCACCAGCAGGCAGGGACAGGGGGCGAACGAGCAGTACTTC. The complete variable domain, with remaining parts taken from reference TRBV15 and TRBJ2-7, reads DAMVIQNPRYQVTQFGKPVTLSCSQTLNHNVMYWYQQKSSQAPKLLFHYYDKDFNNEADTPDNFQSRRPNTSFCFLDIRSPGLGDTAMYLCATSRQGQGANEQYFGPGTRLTVT.